Listed here are 8 T cell receptor beta chains from one sample, sequenced in a study of blood T cells in healthy people across ages. It was with a sample-barcoded 5' primer and a J-beta primer mix that a second PCR of about 6 to 12 cycles was run. TCRdb reanalysed the 5' RACE reads using MiXCR and keeps one entry per CDR3 protein. This sample has around 710,000 distinct CDR3 sequences; roughly 41% occur once, and the top ten carry under 25%. Specimen: blood. These receptors all come from a woman in her sixties in good health.

This clonotype was counted a few times. This chain uses TRBV4-3 with TRBJ2-1, with 7 positions matching TRBD1. The junction had 10 bases not matched to a gene; V was cut back by 6 bases and J by 5 bases. This CDR3 comprises 15 residues. Germline V gene lookup returns CDR1 LGHNA and CDR2 YSLEER. CDR3 protein: CASSHGTARNNEQFF. CDR3 DNA sequence: TGCGCCAGCAGTCACGGGACAGCCCGAAACAATGAGCAGTTCTTC.

This chain links TRBV20-1 with TRBJ1-4; 8 nucleotides align to TRBD1. V shed 0 bases and J 2 bases; nucleotides not matched to a gene: 5. The CDR3 length is 16 residues. The germline V gene has CDR1 DFQATT and CDR2 SNEGSKA (reference sequence). This CDR3 is CSAREETGVTNEKLFF. CDR3 sequence (DNA): TGCAGTGCTAGAGAAGAGACAGGGGTGACTAATGAAAAACTGTTTTTT.

The chain recombines TRBV20-1 with TRBJ1-2; D is unclear. This CDR3 contains 11 residues. Per the germline V gene, CDR1 is DFQATT and CDR2 is SNEGSKA (reference sequence). Trimming left V 0 bases short and J 7 bases short, with 6 bases between. The CDR3 sequence is CSARDSGGYTF. CDR3 nucleotides: TGCAGTGCTAGAGATAGTGGTGGCTACACCTTC.

Concerning this clonotype itself: A read error may explain this, as a much larger clone is one base away. J is TRBJ2-7 and V is TRBV7-2; TRBD1 is a possible D gene (6 bases). The germline CDR1 and CDR2 sequences are SGHTA and FQGNSA. This CDR3 has 12 residues. Trimming pared 7 bases from V and 4 bases from J, leaving 11 bases between. The CDR3 coding sequence is TGTGCCAGCAACCCGGACAGATACGAGCAGTACTTC. Protein sequence: CASNPDRYEQYF.

This clonotype appeared once. The junction and the germline gene differ at one end; a read error may be behind it. J is TRBJ2-1 and V is TRBV3-1; no firm D call. The CDR3 sequence is 15 residues long. CDR1 and CDR2 from the germline V gene are LGHDT and YNNKEL (reference sequence). This CDR3 reads CASGQAGWIANEQFF. CDR3 DNA sequence: TGTGCCAGCGGCCAAGCCGGGTGGATTGCGAATGAGCAGTTCTTC.

CDR3 amino acids: CASSYLPGLAGGGNEQYF. For the CDR3, the DNA is TGTGCCAGCAGCTACCTGCCTGGACTAGCGGGAGGAGGAAATGAGCAGTACTTC. V is TRBV7-9 and J is TRBJ2-7; 14 nucleotides match TRBD2. The CDR3 loop spans 18 amino acids. Germline V CDR1 and CDR2: SEHNR, FQNEAQ (reference sequence). The J segment lost 7 bases and the V segment lost 4 bases, leaving 15 bases of the junction unmatched. The full variable domain, its missing parts supplied by reference TRBV7-9 and TRBJ2-7, is DTGVSQNPRHKITKRGQNVTFRCDPISEHNRLYWYRQTLGQGPEFLTYFQNEAQLEKSRLLSDRFSAERPKGSFSTLEIQRTEQGDSAMYLCASSYLPGLAGGGNEQYFGPGTRLTVT.

The chain uses TRBV12-3 or TRBV12-4 and TRBJ2-7; TRBD2 matches at 14 bases. The CDR3 is 15 residues long. V lost 7 bases to trimming and J lost 2 bases; unmatched junction nucleotides: 4. The CDR3 DNA sequence: TGTGCCAGCACCACGGGACTAGCGGGAGCCTACGAGCAGTACTTC. It specifies CASTTGLAGAYEQYF.

In this sample, this clonotype turned up a few times. The chain joins TRBV3-1 to TRBJ2-3; TRBD1 matches 7 bases. CDR3 length equals 15 residues. With V trimmed by 3 bases and J by 5 bases, 8 bases remained unmatched. Germline CDR1 is LGHDT and CDR2 is YNNKEL (reference sequence). The CDR3 DNA follows: TGTGCCAGCAGCCACCTACAGGGGTTTGAAGATACGCAGTATTTT. Amino acids: CASSHLQGFEDTQYF.